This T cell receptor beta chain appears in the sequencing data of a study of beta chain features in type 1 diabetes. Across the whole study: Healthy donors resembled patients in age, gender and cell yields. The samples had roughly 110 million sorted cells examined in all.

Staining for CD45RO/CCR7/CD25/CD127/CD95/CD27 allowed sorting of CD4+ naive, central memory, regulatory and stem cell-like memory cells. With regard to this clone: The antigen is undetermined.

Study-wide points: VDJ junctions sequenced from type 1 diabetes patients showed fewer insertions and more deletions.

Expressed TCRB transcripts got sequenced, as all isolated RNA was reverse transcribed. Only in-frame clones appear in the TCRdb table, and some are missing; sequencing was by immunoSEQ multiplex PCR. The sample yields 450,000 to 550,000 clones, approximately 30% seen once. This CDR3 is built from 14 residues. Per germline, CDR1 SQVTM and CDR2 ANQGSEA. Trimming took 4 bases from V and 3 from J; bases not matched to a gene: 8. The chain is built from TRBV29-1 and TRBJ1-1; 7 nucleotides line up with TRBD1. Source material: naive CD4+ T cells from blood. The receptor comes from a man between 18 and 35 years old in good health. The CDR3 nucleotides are TGCAGCGTTGGTAAGGGGGCTGGGTACACTGAAGCTTTCTTT. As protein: CSVGKGAGYTEAFF.